The rows below give T cell receptor beta chains drawn from one sample of a study of T cell responses to AZD1222 COVID-19 vaccine. Sequenced by immunoSEQ multiplex PCR; TCRdb stores in-frame clones only, minus some. The sample yields approximately 140,000 clones, about 93% seen once. The material was peripheral blood, obtained on day 0 of AZD1222 vaccination. The receptors stem from an adult in good health. The CDR3 runs from the conserved cysteine through the conserved F or W. A D gene is named only where the DNA matches it firmly. Only some rows state a clone size, as once, few, many or a class for expanded clones.

D gene	J gene	V gene	clone size	CDR3 DNA	CDR3 protein
NA	TRBJ2-1	TRBV3-1/TRBV3-2	NA	TGTGCCAGCAGCCAAGTGGGGGACAATGAGCAGTTCTTC	CASSQVGDNEQFF
NA	TRBJ2-3	TRBV5-1	NA	TGCGCCAGCAGCTTGGCCTTGGGGGGAATTGCGGATACGCAGTATTTT	CASSLALGGIADTQYF
NA	TRBJ2-5	TRBV28	few	TGTGCCAGCACCTCACCGCGGAGGGGGCCGACCCAGTACTTC	CASTSPRRGPTQYF
NA	TRBJ2-1	TRBV5-6	NA	TGTGCCAGCAGCTTGAACGGTGCCTCTTACAATGAGCAGTTCTTC	CASSLNGASYNEQFF
NA	TRBJ1-2	TRBV2	NA	TGTGCCAGCACGGCAGGGGCCTCCAGGGATTATGGCTACACCTTC	CASTAGASRDYGYTF
TRBD1	TRBJ1-2	TRBV29-1	once	TGCAGCGTACCGGGACAGGGATATGGCTACACCTTC	CSVPGQGYGYTF
NA	TRBJ1-2	TRBV10-2	NA	TGCGCCAGCTACGGAGAAGGAGATCTAAGACTCTATGGCTACACCTTC	CASYGEGDLRLYGYTF
NA	TRBJ1-2	TRBV18	NA	TGTGCCAGCTCACGTTTACAGGGAGGACACTATGGCTACACCTTC	CASSRLQGGHYGYTF
NA	TRBJ2-7	TRBV2	NA	TGTGCCAGCCGTCTCGACGAGCAGTACTTC	CASRLDEQYF
NA	TRBJ2-2	TRBV7-2	NA	TGTGCCAGCAGCCCAGACCTGACAGACGCGAACACCGGGGAGCTGTTTTTT	CASSPDLTDANTGELFF
TRBD2	TRBJ2-1	TRBV24-1	NA	TGTGCCACCAGTGATTTGCGGGGGGGCCAGGTTGAGCAGTTCTTC	CATSDLRGGQVEQFF
NA	TRBJ1-1	TRBV28	NA	TGTGCCAGCACTGAGGAGCGGGTGAAAACTGAAGCTTTCTTT	CASTEERVKTEAFF
NA	TRBJ2-7	TRBV5-6	NA	TGTGCCAGCAGCTTGGTAGGCGATCCCTCTCCCTACGAGCAGTACTTC	CASSLVGDPSPYEQYF
TRBD2	TRBJ2-2	TRBV9	NA	TGTGCCAGCAGCGTAGCCTACCCCCCACTAGCGTCAAATGACACCGGGGAGCTGTTTTTT	CASSVAYPPLASNDTGELFF
NA	TRBJ2-7	TRBV7-8	NA	TGTGCCAGCAGCTTAGCGCGTGGCAGACCCGCTCGGTCCTACGAGCAGTACTTC	CASSLARGRPARSYEQYF
TRBD2	TRBJ2-7	TRBV29-1	NA	TGCAGCGTTATCGGGGGGTACGAGCAGTACTTC	CSVIGGYEQYF
NA	TRBJ1-1	TRBV9	NA	TGTGCCAGCAGCGTAGGTTTAGAGAACACTGAAGCTTTCTTT	CASSVGLENTEAFF
TRBD2	TRBJ2-1	TRBV5-1	NA	TGCGCCAGCAGCTCAGGGACTAGCTTCTACAATGAGCAGTTCTTC	CASSSGTSFYNEQFF
NA	TRBJ1-5	TRBV5-1	NA	TGCGCCAGCAGCTTGGGGGATTTACGAAATCAGCCCCAGCATTTT	CASSLGDLRNQPQHF
TRBD2	TRBJ2-5	TRBV4-3	NA	TGCGCCAGCAGCCCCTGGCTGAGGCGGGAGAGGGGTGAGACCCAGTACTTC	CASSPWLRRERGETQYF
NA	TRBJ1-5	TRBV28	NA	TGTGCCAGCAGTTTTCAACAGGATTATCAGCCCCAGCATTTT	CASSFQQDYQPQHF
NA	TRBJ1-1	TRBV12-3/TRBV12-4	NA	TGTGCCAGCAGTGACGGGGATAACACTGAAGCTTTCTTT	CASSDGDNTEAFF
NA	TRBJ2-1	TRBV2	NA	TGTGCCAGCAGTGTACATCCAGGTCAGTTCTTC	CASSVHPGQFF
NA	TRBJ2-7	TRBV7-9	NA	TGTGCCAGCAGCTCCACGTCTGCGAGCTCCTACGAGCAGTACTTC	CASSSTSASSYEQYF
TRBD1	TRBJ1-5	TRBV9	once	TGTGCCAGCAGCACAGGGGGGGGCAATCAGCCCCAGCATTTT	CASSTGGGNQPQHF
NA	TRBJ2-5	TRBV2	NA	TGTGCCAGCAGTTCAAGACTGGGCCAAGAGACCCAGTACTTC	CASSSRLGQETQYF
TRBD2	TRBJ2-2	TRBV9	NA	TGTGCCAGCACCCTTAGCGGGCTCGCCGGGGAGCTGTTTTTT	CASTLSGLAGELFF
NA	TRBJ2-1	TRBV4-2	NA	TGTGCCAGCACCCTGTTTGGGGCGAATTTAGGCGACAATGAGCAGTTCTTC	CASTLFGANLGDNEQFF
TRBD2	TRBJ2-4	TRBV5-6	NA	TGTGCCAGCAGCTTGTACGGGACTACCCTTCCCACTCAGTACTTC	CASSLYGTTLPTQYF
NA	TRBJ2-3	TRBV11-2	NA	TGTGCCAGCAGCCTACTAGGGACCGATACGCAGTATTTT	CASSLLGTDTQYF
TRBD1	TRBJ2-6	TRBV5-1	NA	TGCGCCAGTGGACAGGGGCATAACTCTGGGGCCAACGTCCTGACTTTC	CASGQGHNSGANVLTF
NA	TRBJ2-3	TRBV19	NA	TGTGCCAGTAGTATGCAGCGGACTAGCACAGATACGCAGTATTTT	CASSMQRTSTDTQYF
NA	TRBJ1-2	TRBV6-5	few	TGTGCCAGCATGTACAGGTTTCGCCTCTACACCTTC	CASMYRFRLYTF
TRBD1	TRBJ1-2	TRBV5-1	NA	TGCGCCAGCAGCCCGGAGCAGGGGGCCTACTATGGCTACACCTTC	CASSPEQGAYYGYTF
TRBD2	TRBJ2-1	TRBV4-2	NA	TGTGCCAGCAGCCAAGAGGGGGCTAGCGGGAGGGTCCATGAGCAGTTCTTC	CASSQEGASGRVHEQFF
TRBD1	TRBJ1-5	TRBV6-2/TRBV6-3	NA	TGTGCCAGCAGTTACGTCGCCAGGACAGGGGGCAAGCGCAATCAGCCCCAGCATTTT	CASSYVARTGGKRNQPQHF
TRBD1	TRBJ1-2	TRBV19	NA	TGTGCCAGCTCACGGGACAGAGGGACTTATGGCTACACCTTC	CASSRDRGTYGYTF
NA	TRBJ1-4	TRBV19	NA	TGTGCCAGTACCGACACGGGGCGTAATGAAAAACTGTTTTTT	CASTDTGRNEKLFF
NA	TRBJ1-2	TRBV7-2	NA	TGTGCCAGCAGCTTAGCTGCCTGGAACTATGGCTACACCTTC	CASSLAAWNYGYTF
NA	TRBJ1-2	TRBV7-2	NA	TGTGCCAGCAGCTTAGTGGCAGGGATCTATGGCTACACCTTC	CASSLVAGIYGYTF
NA	TRBJ2-1	TRBV15	NA	TGTGCCACCAGCAGGTTCCCCGGGGACAATGAGCAGTTCTTC	CATSRFPGDNEQFF
NA	TRBJ1-1	TRBV19	NA	TGTGCCAGTAGTATCCCGGGGACGAACACTGAAGCTTTCTTT	CASSIPGTNTEAFF
TRBD1	TRBJ2-7	TRBV3-1/TRBV3-2	NA	TGTGCCAGCAGCCTGCAATCAGAACAGGGGGCTCATTTC	CASSLQSEQGAHF
NA	TRBJ1-1	TRBV7-2	NA	TGTGCCAGCAGCTTGTCACAGATCACTGAAGCTTTCTTT	CASSLSQITEAFF
NA	TRBJ1-1	TRBV28	NA	TGTGCCAGCACCCGTTGGGGGGGGACTGAAGCTTTCTTT	CASTRWGGTEAFF
NA	TRBJ1-3	TRBV28	NA	TGTGCCAGCAGTTTATTCGGTGGAAACACCATATATTTT	CASSLFGGNTIYF
NA	TRBJ2-5	TRBV11-2	once	TGTGCCAGCAGCCCCAAAGAGACCCAGTACTTC	CASSPKETQYF
TRBD1	TRBJ1-2	TRBV6-2/TRBV6-3	NA	TGTGCCAGCAGTCCCGGGACAGTCAGCCCCTATGGCTACACCTTC	CASSPGTVSPYGYTF
TRBD2	TRBJ2-7	TRBV13	NA	TGTGCCAGCAGCCCTGACCCCCTAGCGGGAGTAACCTACGAGCAGTACTTC	CASSPDPLAGVTYEQYF
NA	TRBJ1-2	TRBV6-6	NA	TGTGCCAGCAGTTCGCGAGGGCCAGGTGGCTACACCTTC	CASSSRGPGGYTF
TRBD1	TRBJ1-3	TRBV6-5	NA	TGTGCCAGCAGTTTGACACAGGGGGGAAACACCATATATTTT	CASSLTQGGNTIYF